Each of the 24 T cell receptor beta chains below was sequenced from the same sample in a study of cytotoxic CD8 clonotypes in ibrutinib-treated CLL. Using immunoSEQ multiplex PCR, the repertoire was profiled, and TCRdb retains in-frame clones only, with some absent. The table includes some 140,000 clones, roughly 80% detected once. This specimen was PBMCs, taken after 24 months of ibrutinib treatment. These receptors originate from a human donor with chronic lymphocytic leukemia.

A single count supports this clone. The CDR3 loop is CASSSTGDSPLHF. DNA for the CDR3: TGTGCCAGCAGTTCGACAGGGGATTCACCCCTCCACTTT. The J gene is TRBJ1-6, the V gene TRBV7-8; 8 bases agree with TRBD1. V shed 6 bases, J shed 8 bases, and the junction held 3 bases outside the gene matches. The germline V gene encodes CDR1 SGHVS and CDR2 FQNEAQ. The CDR3 is made up of 13 amino acids.

V gene TRBV4-3 combines with J gene TRBJ2-3, with D possibly matching TRBD1 (5 bases). Deletions cut 2 bases from V and 6 bases from J, with 9 bases between. The germline CDR1 and CDR2 sequences are LGHNA and YSLEER. The CDR3 is made up of 13 amino acids. This CDR3 reads CASSQRSGDTQYF. CDR3 sequence (DNA): TGCGCCAGCAGCCAAAGGTCAGGGGATACGCAGTATTTT.

The chain employs TRBV9 and TRBJ1-4; 9 nucleotides agree with TRBD1. Germline lookup yields CDR1 SGDLS and CDR2 YYNGEE. J lost 8 bases, V lost 0 bases, and 17 bases had no gene match. The CDR3 has 19 residues. The CDR3 reads CASSVAQGTGYSITEKLFF. DNA of the CDR3: TGTGCCAGCAGCGTAGCTCAGGGGACAGGGTATAGTATAACGGAAAAACTGTTTTTT.

The CDR3 region has the DNA TGTGCCAGCATGTGGGGGATACACGAGCAGTACTTC. Translated: CASMWGIHEQYF. The V call is TRBV6-1, the J call TRBJ2-7, with D perhaps given as TRBD1 or TRBD2 (5 bases each). Germline CDR1 MNHNS, CDR2 SASEGT. The ends were cut back, 7 bases at V and 5 bases at J, with 12 bases in the middle. This CDR3 region has 12 residues.

This sequence joins TRBV7-3 and TRBJ1-2; D is perhaps TRBD1 (6 bases). Per germline, CDR1 SGHTA and CDR2 FQGTGA. V shed 5 bases and J shed 5 bases, with 21 bases lying between them. The CDR3 is made up of 16 amino acids. This chain's CDR3 is CASSPGEGRVDYGYTF. The CDR3 nucleotides read TGTGCCAGCAGCCCAGGGGAGGGCAGGGTTGATTATGGCTACACCTTC.

This chain links TRBV28 with TRBJ1-2; 9 bases are shared with TRBD1. CDR3 length: 14 residues. V lost 4 bases to trimming and J lost 4 bases; unmatched junction nucleotides: 4. The germline gives CDR1 MDHEN, CDR2 SYDVKM. In DNA, the CDR3 is TGTGCCAGCAGTTCACAGGGGGCGGGCTATGGCTACACCTTC. This translates into CASSSQGAGYGYTF.

V gene TRBV5-1 combines with J gene TRBJ1-1; 7 nucleotides match TRBD1. This CDR3 is built from 14 residues. The ends lost 3 bases at V and 0 bases at J; junction bases unmatched: 2. Per germline, CDR1 SGHRS and CDR2 YFSETQ. The CDR3: CASSSGQLNTEAFF. CDR3 sequence (DNA): TGCGCCAGCAGCTCGGGACAGTTGAACACTGAAGCTTTCTTT.

The chain is built from TRBV4-3 and TRBJ2-2; D may match TRBD1 or TRBD2 (5 bases each). The germline V gene encodes CDR1 LGHNA and CDR2 YSLEER. The CDR3 has 16 amino acids. Trimming cost V 1 base and J 1 base, with 10 bases left between them. The DNA for the CDR3 is TGCGCCAGCAGCCAAGTTCCGGGGCTGAACACCGGGGAGCTGTTTTTT. Encoded protein: CASSQVPGLNTGELFF.

This chain uses TRBV9 with TRBJ2-2, with D perhaps matching TRBD2 (6 bases). Germline loops: CDR1 SGDLS, CDR2 YYNGEE. The length of the CDR3 is 16 residues. Trimming removed 0 bases at V and 0 bases at J, with 9 bases between. CDR3 sequence: CASSVVSGANTGELFF. The DNA for the CDR3 is TGTGCCAGCAGCGTAGTCTCGGGAGCGAACACCGGGGAGCTGTTTTTT.

This clone was observed at least ten times. V gene TRBV19 combines with J gene TRBJ1-2; perhaps TRBD1 as D (5 bases). The V gene lost 3 bases and the J gene lost 5 bases, with 13 bases spanning the gap. Germline assignment: CDR1 LNHDA and CDR2 SQIVND (reference sequence). The CDR3 length is 14 residues. The CDR3 DNA reads TGTGCCAGTAGTATTGGCGCTGAGGGGTATGGCTACACCTTC. Its protein product is CASSIGAEGYGYTF.

The V gene is TRBV28, the J gene TRBJ2-1; weak D call: TRBD1 (6 bases). Trimming shortened V by 6 bases and J by 6 bases, and 9 bases separated the two germline ends. CDR1 is MDHEN, CDR2 SYDVKM, per germline. This CDR3 spans 12 amino acids. Here the CDR3 DNA reads TGTGCCAGCAGGACAGGCGCCAATGAGCAGTTCTTC. Protein sequence: CASRTGANEQFF.

The chain joins TRBV9 to TRBJ1-3; D not resolved. Germline-derived CDR1 and CDR2 are SGDLS and YYNGEE. V was shortened by 0 bases and J by 0 bases, with 10 bases between the two germline ends. The CDR3 consists of 16 residues. Here the CDR3 reads CASSVGQRSSGNTIYF. Here the CDR3 DNA reads TGTGCCAGCAGCGTAGGCCAGAGGAGCTCTGGAAACACCATATATTTT.

V usage is TRBV4-2 and J usage is TRBJ2-5; 8 bases map to TRBD1. Looked up from germline, CDR1 is LGHNA and CDR2 is YNFKEQ. With V trimmed by 0 bases and J by 4 bases, 4 bases remained unmatched. This CDR3 is built from 15 residues. As DNA, the CDR3 is TGTGCCAGCAGCCAAGATTTAACAGGGGGAGAGACCCAGTACTTC. Residues: CASSQDLTGGETQYF.

The rearrangement uses TRBV5-4 and TRBJ1-1; D remains unclear. Trimming removed 0 bases from V and 4 bases from J, with 7 bases in between. The germline CDR1 and CDR2 sequences are SGHNT and YYREEE (reference sequence). The CDR3 loop spans 13 amino acids. The CDR3: CASSLVVGTEAFF. The CDR3 coding sequence is TGTGCCAGCAGCTTGGTTGTGGGCACTGAAGCTTTCTTT.

The rearrangement joins TRBV30 to TRBJ1-5, with D tentatively TRBD1 (6 bases). CDR3 length: 15 amino acids. V dropped 0 bases and J dropped 0 bases, with 9 bases sitting between them. Looked up from germline, CDR1 is GTSNPN and CDR2 is SVGIG (reference sequence). DNA for the CDR3: TGTGCCTGGAGTGTCGGGGGCTATAGCAATCAGCCCCAGCATTTT. The encoded protein is CAWSVGGYSNQPQHF.

This clone appeared once. The CDR3 loop is CASSPRAGGNQPQHF. DNA for the CDR3: TGTGCCAGCAGTCCACGGGCAGGGGGCAATCAGCCCCAGCATTTT. The chain uses TRBV28 and TRBJ1-5; D perhaps matches TRBD1 (6 bases). Germline V gene data show CDR1 as MDHEN and CDR2 as SYDVKM. This CDR3 has 15 amino acids. V was trimmed by 5 bases and J by 2 bases, leaving 13 bases between them.

The rearrangement joins TRBV6-6 to TRBJ1-4; D not resolved. This CDR3 contains 14 residues. Germline V lookup: CDR1 MNHNY, CDR2 SVGAGI (reference sequence). V was pared by 6 bases and J by 6 bases, with 14 bases between. The CDR3 region is CASSPGQLYEKLFF. The CDR3 DNA sequence: TGTGCCAGCAGCCCCGGGCAGTTGTATGAAAAACTGTTTTTT.

This clone has only one observation. In nucleotides, the CDR3 is TGTGCCAGCAGCTTAGAGTGGGGGGTATACGAGCAGTACTTC. Its protein product is CASSLEWGVYEQYF. V is TRBV7-9 and J is TRBJ2-7, with a tentative D call TRBD2 (6 bases). CDR3 length: 14 amino acids. Trimming cost V 1 base and J 4 bases, with 11 bases left between them. Germline CDR1 reads SEHNR; CDR2 reads FQNEAQ (reference sequence).

The V gene is TRBV5-1, the J gene TRBJ1-1; D uncertain. V was pared by 2 bases and J by 1 base, with 15 bases between. The CDR3 sequence is 16 residues long. Per germline, CDR1 SGHRS and CDR2 YFSETQ. CDR3 coding DNA: TGCGCCAGCAGCTTAAAAGGGTTTTTTGCGAACACTGAAGCTTTCTTT. Translating it yields CASSLKGFFANTEAFF.

The chain employs TRBV7-5 and TRBJ1-2; TRBD1 was called by the table and not checked on the DNA. TRBV7-5 is a recognized pseudogene. The CDR3 has 17 residues. CDR3 residues: CVRSLDPDRPANYGYTF. CDR3 bases: TGTGTCAGAAGCTTAGACCCTGACAGGCCCGCTAACTATGGCTACACCTTC.

J is TRBJ1-1 and V is TRBV18, with no clear D. Germline CDR1 is KGHSH and CDR2 is LQKENI. This CDR3 contains 15 residues. The V end was cut by 1 base, the J end by 3 bases, with 12 bases between. The CDR3 spells CASSPQGGADTEAFF. CDR3 in DNA: TGTGCCAGCTCACCACAGGGTGGTGCGGACACTGAAGCTTTCTTT. Looking up the rest from reference TRBV18 and TRBJ1-1 gives the full variable domain: NAGVMQNPRHLVRRRGQEARLRCSPMKGHSHVYWYRQLPEEGLKFMVYLQKENIIDESGMPKERFSAEFPKEGPSILRIQQVVRGDSAAYFCASSPQGGADTEAFFGQGTRLTVV.

The chain couples TRBV4-2 to TRBJ1-2; 9 bases align to TRBD1. CDR1 and CDR2 from the germline V gene are LGHNA and YNFKEQ. V dropped 1 base and J dropped 10; count of bases not matched to a gene: 10. CDR3 length: 15 amino acids. In DNA, the CDR3 is TGTGCCAGCAGCCAAGTGACGGGACAGGGCCTAGACTACACCTTC. Protein product: CASSQVTGQGLDYTF.

The chain is built from TRBV5-6 and TRBJ2-7, with D perhaps assigned TRBD1 or TRBD2 (5 bases each). Germline V gives CDR1 SGHDT, CDR2 YYEEEE. Trimming took 3 bases from V and 3 from J, leaving 19 bases between them. The CDR3 totals 16 residues. The CDR3: CASSSRGPINFYEQYF. CDR3 bases: TGTGCCAGCAGCTCCCGGGGACCGATAAACTTCTACGAGCAGTACTTC. Full variable domain (missing parts from reference TRBV5-6 and TRBJ2-7): DAGVTQSPTHLIKTRGQQVTLRCSPKSGHDTVSWYQQALGQGPQFIFQYYEEEERQRGNFPDRFSGHQFPNYSSELNVNALLLGDSALYLCASSSRGPINFYEQYFGPGTRLTVT.

The J gene is TRBJ1-5, the V gene TRBV7-9; 7 bases are shared with TRBD1. The CDR3 covers 15 residues. CDR1 is SEHNR and CDR2 is FQNEAQ in the germline V gene (reference sequence). V lost 5 bases, J lost 7 bases, and 11 bases stayed unmatched. Written as DNA, the CDR3 is TGTGCCAGCAGCCCGACAGGTAAGGGACAGCAGCCCCAGCATTTT. Translating gives CASSPTGKGQQPQHF.